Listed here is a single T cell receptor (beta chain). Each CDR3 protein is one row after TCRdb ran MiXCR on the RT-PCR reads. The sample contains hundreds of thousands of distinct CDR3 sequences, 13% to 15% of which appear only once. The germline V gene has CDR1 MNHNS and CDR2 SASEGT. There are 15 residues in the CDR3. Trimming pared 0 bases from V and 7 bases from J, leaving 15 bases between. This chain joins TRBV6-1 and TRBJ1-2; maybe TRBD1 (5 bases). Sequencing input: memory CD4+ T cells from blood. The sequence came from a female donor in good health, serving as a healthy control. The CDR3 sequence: CASSEAPGRLLGYTF. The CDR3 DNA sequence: TGTGCCAGCAGTGAAGCCCCGGGGCGTTTACTTGGCTACACCTTC.